This T cell receptor beta chain was observed in a study of spatial heterogeneity in lung cancer. Study conclusions and caveats: Follow-up blood showed ubiquitous expanded tumor TCRs less than blood at resection did.

TCRdb analysed the 5' RACE reads with MiXCR anew, one entry per CDR3 protein. Here the sample spans approximately 44,000 distinct CDR3 sequences, 12% to 15% being singletons. As for time point: sample taken at primary tumor resection. Samples were obtained from some 72 donors, all untreated early-stage non-small cell lung cancer patients. TCRs were sequenced from unsorted whole RNA of tumor, nontumor lung or PBMC. Germline loops: CDR1 MGHRA, CDR2 YSYEKL. Deletions cut 4 bases from V and 6 bases from J, with 16 bases between. The CDR3 is 15 residues long. Concerning this clonotype itself: The antigen is undetermined.

The chain employs TRBV4-1 and TRBJ2-1, with D tentatively TRBD2 (7 bases). The sequence was obtained from a male donor with early-stage non-small cell lung cancer. The sample consisted of PBMCs, taken at surgery. The CDR3 DNA reads TGCGCCAGCAGCCCTAAGGGGGGGCTGTCCAATGAGCAGTTCTTC. It yields the protein CASSPKGGLSNEQFF.